This T cell receptor beta chain is drawn from a study of T cell repertoires and HLA-DP antigens. Study as a whole: In vitro CD4+ alloreactivity was against HeLa-presented HLA-DP. The donors, ranging 18-to-29 to 60-to-69 years, included a couple of males and one female. Alloantigens: one with one groove difference and one with under 11 differences versus self.

Turning to this clone: What it binds is unknown.

Assay: immunoSEQ multiplex PCR; the TCRdb copy retains only in-frame clones and omits some. Among about 110,000 clones listed, approximately 92% were seen once. The V gene lost 8 bases and the J gene lost 4 bases, with 14 bases spanning the gap. The CDR3 is made up of 13 amino acids. CDR1 is MDHEN, CDR2 SYDVKM, per germline. The clonotype was recovered from a young woman in good health and CMV-seronegative. The sample comprised CD4+ T cells from PBMCs. The chain uses TRBV28 and TRBJ1-2, with D possibly being TRBD1 (6 bases). The CDR3, as DNA: TGTGCCAGCCACCCAGGGGCTCTCTATGGCTACACCTTC. Protein: CASHPGALYGYTF.